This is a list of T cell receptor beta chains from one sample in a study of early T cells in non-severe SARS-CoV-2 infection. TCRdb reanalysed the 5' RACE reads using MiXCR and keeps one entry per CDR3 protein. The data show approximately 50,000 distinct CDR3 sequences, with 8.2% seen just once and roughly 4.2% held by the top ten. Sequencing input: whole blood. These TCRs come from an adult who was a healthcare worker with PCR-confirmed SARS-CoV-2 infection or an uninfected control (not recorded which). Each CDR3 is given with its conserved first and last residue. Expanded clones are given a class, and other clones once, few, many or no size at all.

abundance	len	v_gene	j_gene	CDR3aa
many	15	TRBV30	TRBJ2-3	CAWSSTSASTDTQYF
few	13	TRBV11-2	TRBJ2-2	CASSTDRTGELFF
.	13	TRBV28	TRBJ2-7	CASRDGSTYEQYF
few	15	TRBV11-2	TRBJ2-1	CASSFIGGTHNEQFF
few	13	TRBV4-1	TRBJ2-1	CASSQDRSLEQFF
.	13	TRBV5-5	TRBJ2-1	CASSSGPENEQFF
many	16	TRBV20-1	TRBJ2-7	CSAATPRWDATYEQYF
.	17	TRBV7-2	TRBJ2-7	CASISGTSGSRSYEQYF
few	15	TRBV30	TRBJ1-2	CAWSFKDRGNYGYTF
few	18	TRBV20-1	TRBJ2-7	CSARALTGTSGILYEQYF
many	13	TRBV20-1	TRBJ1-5	CSARDSPDQPQHF
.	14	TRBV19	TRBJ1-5	CASSITGGHQPQHF
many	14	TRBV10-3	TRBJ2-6	CAIGSPSGANVLTF
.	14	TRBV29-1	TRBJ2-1	CSGLADLDGNEQFF
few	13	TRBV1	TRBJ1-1	CTSSRQGARGAFF
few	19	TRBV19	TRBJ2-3	CASSDPGSGGGHRRDTQYF
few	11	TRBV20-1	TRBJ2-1	CSASSNNEQFF
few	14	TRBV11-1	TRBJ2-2	CASSFPGTTGELFF
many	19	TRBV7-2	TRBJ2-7	CASSKPGLAGGLSSYEQYF
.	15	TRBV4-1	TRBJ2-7	CASSHRLASSYEQYF
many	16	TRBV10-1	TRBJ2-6	CASSAGRASGANVLTF
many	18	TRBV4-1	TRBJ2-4	CASSQGSQAGLDKNIQYF
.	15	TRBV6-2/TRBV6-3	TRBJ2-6	CASSLQGGGANVLTF
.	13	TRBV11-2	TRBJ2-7	CASSSDYRGEQYF
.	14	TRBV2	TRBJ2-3	CASSEGSGTDTQYF